A selection of T cell receptor beta chains follows, all from one sample in a study of T cell changes during pregnancy in multiple sclerosis. Method: immunoSEQ multiplex PCR; TCRdb's copy keeps in-frame clones and lacks some. The sample holds around 38,000 clones, 91% seen once. Sequencing was performed on CD8+ T cells from peripheral blood mononuclear cells, taken in the second trimester of pregnancy. These receptors were obtained from a female donor with multiple sclerosis, enrolled in a pregnancy study. CDR3s include the opening cysteine and the closing phenylalanine or tryptophan. D genes are given only for firm matches. Not every row has a clone size; where given, it reads once, few, many or a size class.

len	abundance	d_gene	v_gene	j_gene	CDR3nt	CDR3aa
11	-	-	TRBV2	TRBJ1-2	TGTGCCAGCGCGGAGGGCGATGGCTACACCTTC	CASAEGDGYTF
13	-	TRBD1	TRBV13	TRBJ2-7	TGTGCCAGCAGCTACAGGGGTACCTACGAGCAGTACTTC	CASSYRGTYEQYF
13	-	-	TRBV29-1	TRBJ1-2	TGCAGCACGAATCCCAGGGATGTCTATGGCTACACCTTC	CSTNPRDVYGYTF
16	-	TRBD1	TRBV19	TRBJ2-3	TGTGCCAGTAGCTTCCGGGACAGGGGTTCCACAGATACGCAGTATTTT	CASSFRDRGSTDTQYF
15	-	-	TRBV12-5	TRBJ1-2	TGTGCTAGTGCCCTCCTTCCCCGTGAGGTCTATGGCTACACCTTC	CASALLPREVYGYTF
15	-	-	TRBV5-1	TRBJ1-4	TGCGCCAGCAGCCCTCCGGGGACAACTAATGAAAAACTGTTTTTT	CASSPPGTTNEKLFF
17	-	TRBD2	TRBV29-1	TRBJ2-1	TGCAGCGTTGAAGATCTAGCGGGGGGGCGGGCCTACAATGAGCAGTTCTTC	CSVEDLAGGRAYNEQFF
13	-	TRBD1	TRBV29-1	TRBJ1-1	TGCAGCGTTGACTCAAAACAGGGGACTGAAGCTTTCTTT	CSVDSKQGTEAFF
11	-	-	TRBV27	TRBJ2-7	TGTGCCAGCAGTTCTATCTACGAGCAGTACTTC	CASSSIYEQYF
17	-	-	TRBV7-9	TRBJ1-3	TGTGCCAGCAGCTTAGATAGAAAAGTAGCCTCTGGAAACACCATATATTTT	CASSLDRKVASGNTIYF
16	-	TRBD2	TRBV7-9	TRBJ2-5	TGTGCCAGCAGCTCTCCTAGCGGGATCTACCAAGAGACCCAGTACTTC	CASSSPSGIYQETQYF
16	-	TRBD2	TRBV7-2	TRBJ2-3	TGCGCCAGCAGCCAAGCCGAGCGGGGGGTGGCAGATACGCAGTATTTT	CASSQAERGVADTQYF
15	-	TRBD2	TRBV19	TRBJ2-1	TGTGCCAGTACCGTTAGCGGGGGGGCGAACAATGAGCAGTTCTTC	CASTVSGGANNEQFF
18	-	TRBD2	TRBV5-1	TRBJ2-4	TGCGCCAGCAGTTCCACTAGCGGGGAACAGGGAGCCAAAAACATTCAGTACTTC	CASSSTSGEQGAKNIQYF
17	-	TRBD2	TRBV7-8	TRBJ2-5	TGTGCCAGCAGCCCGCCGGGGATAGCGGGACCTCAAGAGACCCAGTACTTC	CASSPPGIAGPQETQYF
17	once	-	TRBV6-1	TRBJ1-3	TGTGCCAGCAGTGAATACCTGTCGAGGGTAGATGGAAACACCATATATTTT	CASSEYLSRVDGNTIYF
12	-	TRBD2	TRBV7-9	TRBJ2-5	TGTGCCAGCCGGGGGGGACGGGAGACCCAGTACTTC	CASRGGRETQYF
12	-	-	TRBV5-6	TRBJ1-1	TGTGCCAGCAGCCTAAGGGTGGGGGGAGCTTTCTTT	CASSLRVGGAFF
15	-	-	TRBV7-9	TRBJ1-1	TGTGCCAGCAGCTTAGCGGGGGGGCTGAACACTGAAGCTTTCTTT	CASSLAGGLNTEAFF
14	-	-	TRBV7-2	TRBJ2-5	TGTGCCAGCAGCTCCCAGACTGAGCGAGAGACCCAGTACTTC	CASSSQTERETQYF
16	-	TRBD2	TRBV5-4	TRBJ2-4	TGTGCCAGCAGCTTGGCCTTACGGGGGGGCAAAAACATTCAGTACTTC	CASSLALRGGKNIQYF
12	few	-	TRBV7-9	TRBJ1-1	TGTGCCAGCAGCCCAACGGTCACTGAAGCTTTCTTT	CASSPTVTEAFF